This T cell receptor (beta chain) was sequenced for a study of T cells after yellow fever vaccination. A universal primer site and UMIs were added as TCR cDNA was made by 5'RACE template switching. Each CDR3 protein gets one entry after TCRdb re-called the 5' RACE reads with MiXCR. The sample has tens of thousands of distinct CDR3 sequences; roughly 6.9% are singletons. This CDR3 region has 15 residues. The germline V gene has CDR1 MGHRA and CDR2 YSYEKL. Unmatched junction bases numbered 3, after V lost 2 bases and J lost 5 bases. This clonotype was found many times. The source material was CD8+ T cells sorted from PBMCs, sampled less than 6 days after the first yellow fever vaccination. This sequence originates from a young man who received the YFV17D yellow fever vaccine. V and J are TRBV4-1 and TRBJ2-5; 12 nucleotides agree with TRBD2. CDR3 DNA sequence: TGCGCCAGCAGCCAACTAGCGGGGGGGCGTGAGACCCAGTACTTC. Translation gives CASSQLAGGRETQYF.